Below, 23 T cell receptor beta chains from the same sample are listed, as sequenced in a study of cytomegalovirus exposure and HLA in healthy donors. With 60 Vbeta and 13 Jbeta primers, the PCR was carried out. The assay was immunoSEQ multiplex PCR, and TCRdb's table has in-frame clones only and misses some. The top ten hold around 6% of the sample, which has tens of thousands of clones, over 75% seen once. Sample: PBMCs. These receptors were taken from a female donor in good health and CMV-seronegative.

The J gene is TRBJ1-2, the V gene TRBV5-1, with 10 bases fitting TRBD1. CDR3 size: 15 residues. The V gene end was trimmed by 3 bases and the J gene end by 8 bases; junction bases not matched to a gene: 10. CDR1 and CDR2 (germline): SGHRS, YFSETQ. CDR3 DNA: TGCGCCAGCAGCTCCTCCCGGGACAGGGGAGACGGCTACACCTTC. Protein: CASSSSRDRGDGYTF.

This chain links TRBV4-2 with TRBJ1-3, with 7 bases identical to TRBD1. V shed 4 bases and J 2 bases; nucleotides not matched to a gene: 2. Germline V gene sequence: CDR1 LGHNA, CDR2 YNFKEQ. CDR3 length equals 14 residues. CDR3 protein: CASSLQGPGNTIYF. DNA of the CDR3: TGTGCCAGCAGCCTACAGGGGCCTGGAAACACCATATATTTT.

As DNA, the CDR3 is TGCGCCAGCAGCTTGGGCGGGAGCTCCTACAATGAGCAGTTCTTC. Translation: CASSLGGSSYNEQFF. The chain is built from TRBV5-1 and TRBJ2-1; 7 bases agree with TRBD2. The V and J ends lost 0 bases and 0 bases, in that order; junction bases with no gene match: 0. This CDR3 has 15 amino acids. Per the germline V gene, CDR1 is SGHRS and CDR2 is YFSETQ.

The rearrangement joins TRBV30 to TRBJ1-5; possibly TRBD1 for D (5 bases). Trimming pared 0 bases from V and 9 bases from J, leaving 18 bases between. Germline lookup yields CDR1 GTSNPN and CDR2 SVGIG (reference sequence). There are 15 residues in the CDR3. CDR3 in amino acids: CAWSVGPTGRGPQHF. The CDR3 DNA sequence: TGTGCCTGGAGTGTAGGTCCTACGGGGCGGGGGCCCCAGCATTTT.

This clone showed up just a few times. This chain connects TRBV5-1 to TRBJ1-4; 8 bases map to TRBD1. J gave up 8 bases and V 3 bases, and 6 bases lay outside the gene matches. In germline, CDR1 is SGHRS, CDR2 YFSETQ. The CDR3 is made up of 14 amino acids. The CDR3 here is CASSSRGRNEKLFF. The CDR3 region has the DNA TGCGCCAGCAGCTCCAGGGGGCGCAACGAAAAACTGTTTTTT.

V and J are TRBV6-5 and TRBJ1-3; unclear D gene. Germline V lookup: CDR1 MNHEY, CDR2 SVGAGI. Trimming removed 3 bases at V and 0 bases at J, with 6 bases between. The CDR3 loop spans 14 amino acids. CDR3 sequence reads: CASSYSYSGNTIYF. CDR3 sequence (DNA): TGTGCCAGCAGTTATTCCTACTCTGGAAACACCATATATTTT.

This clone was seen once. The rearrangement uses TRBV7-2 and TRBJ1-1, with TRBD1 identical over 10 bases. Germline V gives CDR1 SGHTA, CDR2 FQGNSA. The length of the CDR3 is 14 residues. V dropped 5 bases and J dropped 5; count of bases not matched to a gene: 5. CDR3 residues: CASSTDRGRTEAFF. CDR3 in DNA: TGTGCCAGCAGCACGGACAGGGGGAGGACTGAAGCTTTCTTT.

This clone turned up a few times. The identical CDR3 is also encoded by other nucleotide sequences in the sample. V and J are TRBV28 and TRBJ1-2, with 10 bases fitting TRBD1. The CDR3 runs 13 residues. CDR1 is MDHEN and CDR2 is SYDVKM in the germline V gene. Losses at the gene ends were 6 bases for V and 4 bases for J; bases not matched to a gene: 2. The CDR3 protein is CASRRTGGYGYTF. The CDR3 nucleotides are TGTGCCAGCAGACGGACAGGGGGCTATGGCTACACCTTC.

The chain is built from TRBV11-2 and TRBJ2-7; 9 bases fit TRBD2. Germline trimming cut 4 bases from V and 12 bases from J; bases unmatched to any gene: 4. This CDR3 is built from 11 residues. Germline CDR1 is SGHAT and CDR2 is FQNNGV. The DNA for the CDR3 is TGTGCCAGCAGCTCCGAGACTAGCGGGTACTTC. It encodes CASSSETSGYF.

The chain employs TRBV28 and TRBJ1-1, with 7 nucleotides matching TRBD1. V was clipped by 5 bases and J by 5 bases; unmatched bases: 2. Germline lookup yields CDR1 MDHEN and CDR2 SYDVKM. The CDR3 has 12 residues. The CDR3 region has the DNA TGTGCCAGCAGTGTACAGGGGACTGAAGCTTTCTTT. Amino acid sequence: CASSVQGTEAFF.

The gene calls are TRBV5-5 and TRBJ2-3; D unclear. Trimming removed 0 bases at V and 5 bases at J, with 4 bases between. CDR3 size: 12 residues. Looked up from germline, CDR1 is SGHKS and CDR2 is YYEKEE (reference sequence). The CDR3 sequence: CASSLAGDTQYF. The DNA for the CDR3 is TGTGCCAGCAGCTTGGCCGGAGATACGCAGTATTTT.

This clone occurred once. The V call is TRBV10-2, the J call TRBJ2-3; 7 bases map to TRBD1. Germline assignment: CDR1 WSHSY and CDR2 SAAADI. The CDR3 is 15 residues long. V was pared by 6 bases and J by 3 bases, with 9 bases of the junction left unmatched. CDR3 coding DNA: TGCGCCAGCAGCCCGGGGCAGGGGGTAACAGATACGCAGTATTTT. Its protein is CASSPGQGVTDTQYF.

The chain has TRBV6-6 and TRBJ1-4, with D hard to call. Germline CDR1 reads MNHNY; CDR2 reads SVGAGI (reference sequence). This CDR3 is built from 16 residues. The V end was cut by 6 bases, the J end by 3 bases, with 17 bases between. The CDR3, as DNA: TGTGCCAGCAGCCCCGGACCACCCGGGGCTAATGAAAAACTGTTTTTT. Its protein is CASSPGPPGANEKLFF.

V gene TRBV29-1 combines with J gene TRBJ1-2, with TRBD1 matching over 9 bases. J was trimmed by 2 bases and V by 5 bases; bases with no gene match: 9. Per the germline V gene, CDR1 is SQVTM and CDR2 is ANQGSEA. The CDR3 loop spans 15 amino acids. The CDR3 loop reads CSVTGRQGDNYGYTF. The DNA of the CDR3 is TGCAGCGTTACCGGCCGACAGGGGGACAACTATGGCTACACCTTC.

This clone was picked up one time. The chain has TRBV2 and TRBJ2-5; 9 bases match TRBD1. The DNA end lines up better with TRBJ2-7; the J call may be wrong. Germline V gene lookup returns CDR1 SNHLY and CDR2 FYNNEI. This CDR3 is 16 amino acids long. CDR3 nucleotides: TGTGCCAGCAGTTCCCCCGGGACAGGGTATTCCTACGAGCAGTACTTC. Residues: CASSSPGTGYSYEQYF.

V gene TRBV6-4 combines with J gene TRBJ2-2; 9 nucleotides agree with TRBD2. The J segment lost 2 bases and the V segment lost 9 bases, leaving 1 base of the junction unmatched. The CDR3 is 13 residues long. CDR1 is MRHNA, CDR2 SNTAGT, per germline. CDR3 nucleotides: TGTGCCAGTAGCGGGGGAAACACCGGGGAGCTGTTTTTT. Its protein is CASSGGNTGELFF.

The CDR3 protein is CASTPSGGYTF. The CDR3 DNA reads TGTGCCAGCACGCCTTCGGGGGGCTACACCTTC. The chain carries TRBV7-3 and TRBJ1-2, with unresolved D. This CDR3 comprises 11 residues. V was clipped by 7 bases and J by 8 bases, with 11 bases between them. Germline-derived CDR1 and CDR2 are SGHTA and FQGTGA. Supplemented by reference TRBV7-3 and TRBJ1-2, the full variable domain reads GAGVSQTPSNKVTEKGKYVELRCDPISGHTALYWYRQSLGQGPEFLIYFQGTGAADDSGLPNDRFFAVRPEGSVSTLKIQRTERGDSAVYLCASTPSGGYTFGSGTRLTVV.

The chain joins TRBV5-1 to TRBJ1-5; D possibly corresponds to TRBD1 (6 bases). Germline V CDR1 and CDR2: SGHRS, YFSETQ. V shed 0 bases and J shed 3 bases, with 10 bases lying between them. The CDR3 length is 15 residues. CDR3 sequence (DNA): TGCGCCAGCAGCTTGGGGGACACCCTCAATCAGCCCCAGCATTTT. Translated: CASSLGDTLNQPQHF.

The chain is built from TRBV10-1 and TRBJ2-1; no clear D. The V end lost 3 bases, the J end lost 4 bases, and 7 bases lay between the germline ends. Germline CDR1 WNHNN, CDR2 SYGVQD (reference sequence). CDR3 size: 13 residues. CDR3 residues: CASSEVRYNEQFF. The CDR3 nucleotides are TGCGCCAGCAGTGAAGTCAGGTACAATGAGCAGTTCTTC.

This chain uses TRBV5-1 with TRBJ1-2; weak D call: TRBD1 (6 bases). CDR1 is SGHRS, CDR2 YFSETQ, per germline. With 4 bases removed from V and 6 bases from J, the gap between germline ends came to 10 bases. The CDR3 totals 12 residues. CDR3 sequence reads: CASSLQGNGYTF. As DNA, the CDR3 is TGCGCCAGCAGCCTACAGGGAAATGGCTACACCTTC.

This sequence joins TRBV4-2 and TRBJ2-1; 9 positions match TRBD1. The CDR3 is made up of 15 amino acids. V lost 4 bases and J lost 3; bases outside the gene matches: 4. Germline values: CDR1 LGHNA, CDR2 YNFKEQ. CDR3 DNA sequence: TGTGCCAGCAGCCTACCGGGACAGGGCTACAATGAGCAGTTCTTC. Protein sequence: CASSLPGQGYNEQFF.

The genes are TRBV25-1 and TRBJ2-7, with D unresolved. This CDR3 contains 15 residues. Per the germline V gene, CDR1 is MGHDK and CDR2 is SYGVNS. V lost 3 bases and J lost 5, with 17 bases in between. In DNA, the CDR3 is TGTGCCAGCAGTGACCTCGCGCGTCCCATGGACGAGCAGTACTTC. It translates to CASSDLARPMDEQYF.

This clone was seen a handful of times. CDR3 sequence: CASSQVGGGTNEKLFF. In nucleotides, the CDR3 is TGCGCCAGCAGCCAAGTGGGGGGGGGTACTAATGAAAAACTGTTTTTT. The chain carries TRBV4-3 and TRBJ1-4; TRBD1 might be the D (5 bases). CDR3 length: 16 residues. The germline V gene encodes CDR1 LGHNA and CDR2 YSLEER. V gave up 1 base and J gave up 2 bases, with 11 bases separating them.